These 11 T cell receptor beta chains share one sample of origin, sequenced in a study of CD8+ T cells in alopecia areata. Treatment of the sample: oral pan-JAK inhibitor, 5-10 mg twice daily. Reverse transcribed after extraction, RNA yielded cDNA as the sequencing template. Using immunoSEQ multiplex PCR, the repertoire was profiled, and TCRdb retains in-frame clones only, with some absent. The sample consists of over 100,000 clones, around 53% of them appearing once. This specimen consisted of CD4+ T cells sorted from blood, obtained at week 4, from a patient treated with tofacitinib. These receptors were taken from a human donor with alopecia areata.

This rearrangement joins TRBV5-1 to TRBJ1-1, with D perhaps matching TRBD1 (5 bases). The CDR3 is 13 residues long. V was pared by 9 bases and J by 1 base, with 13 bases between. The V gene's germline CDR1 is SGHRS and CDR2 YFSETQ. As DNA, the CDR3 is TGCGCCACCCGGTCGGGGGGGAACACTGAAGCTTTCTTT. Translation: CATRSGGNTEAFF.

This chain links TRBV25-1 with TRBJ2-1; tentatively, D is TRBD2 (6 bases). Trimming took off 3 bases at V and 9 bases at J, with 18 bases between the two ends. Germline CDR1 reads MGHDK; CDR2 reads SYGVNS. The CDR3 extends over 15 amino acids. The CDR3 DNA sequence: TGTGCCAGCAGTGATCCTCAGTCGACAGCGGGTGAGCAGTTCTTC. As protein: CASSDPQSTAGEQFF.

The J gene is TRBJ2-7, the V gene TRBV30; D gene uncertain. Germline V gene data show CDR1 as GTSNPN and CDR2 as SVGIG (reference sequence). The CDR3 length is 11 residues. Trimming took 1 base from V and 4 from J, leaving 5 bases between them. CDR3 amino acids: CAWSEGYEQYF. Written as DNA, the CDR3 is TGTGCCTGGAGTGAGGGTTACGAGCAGTACTTC.

The chain recombines TRBV7-2 with TRBJ2-2; the match to TRBD1 covers 7 bases. With 6 bases clipped from V and 4 bases from J, the junction kept 5 bases outside the gene matches. Germline assignment: CDR1 SGHTA and CDR2 FQGNSA. The CDR3 is made up of 14 amino acids. CDR3 protein: CASRRQGSTGELFF. CDR3 nucleotides: TGTGCCAGCAGGAGACAGGGAAGCACCGGGGAGCTGTTTTTT.

The chain carries TRBV30 and TRBJ1-1, with 10 bases aligning to TRBD1. J was trimmed by 5 bases and V by 5 bases; bases with no gene match: 2. This CDR3 spans 12 amino acids. Germline values: CDR1 GTSNPN, CDR2 SVGIG (reference sequence). The CDR3 coding sequence is TGTGCCTGGGGACAGGGGGAGACTGAAGCTTTCTTT. This sequence encodes CAWGQGETEAFF.

The chain couples TRBV2 to TRBJ2-3; possible D gene TRBD2, 5 bases. From germline, CDR1 is SNHLY and CDR2 FYNNEI. Trimming left V 5 bases short and J 4 bases short, with 10 bases between. CDR3 length: 13 residues. CDR3 in DNA: TGTGCCAGCAGTTCCGGGAACGCAGATACGCAGTATTTT. Translating it yields CASSSGNADTQYF.

This clone was seen only a few times. The chain links TRBV28 to TRBJ1-1, with 7 bases identical to TRBD1. This CDR3 has 15 amino acids. The V and J ends lost 10 bases and 1 base, in that order; junction bases with no gene match: 12. Germline V gives CDR1 MDHEN, CDR2 SYDVKM. CDR3 sequence reads: CATDRPNIENTEAFF. The CDR3 DNA reads TGTGCCACGGACAGGCCGAATATAGAGAACACTGAAGCTTTCTTT.

J is TRBJ1-2 and V is TRBV7-9; 9 positions match TRBD1. Germline V CDR1 and CDR2: SEHNR, FQNEAQ (reference sequence). There are 15 residues in the CDR3. Losses at the gene ends were 0 bases for V and 4 bases for J; bases not matched to a gene: 3. The CDR3, as DNA: TGTGCCAGCAGCTTAGCAGGGGACAGGGCCTATGGCTACACCTTC. This translates into CASSLAGDRAYGYTF.

The rearrangement links TRBV15 to TRBJ1-4; D unresolved. The CDR3 totals 16 residues. The germline V gene has CDR1 LNHNV and CDR2 YYDKDF (reference sequence). Trimming cost V 1 base and J 6 bases, with 15 bases left between them. The CDR3 nucleotides read TGTGCCACCAGCAGAGGATTTTCTCGGACGTATGAAAAACTGTTTTTT. Encoded protein: CATSRGFSRTYEKLFF. The full variable domain, its missing parts supplied by reference TRBV15 and TRBJ1-4, is DAMVIQNPRYQVTQFGKPVTLSCSQTLNHNVMYWYQQKSSQAPKLLFHYYDKDFNNEADTPDNFQSRRPNTSFCFLDIRSPGLGDTAMYLCATSRGFSRTYEKLFFGSGTQLSVL.

This chain joins TRBV29-1 and TRBJ1-2; 7 bases are shared with TRBD1. The CDR3 spans 12 residues. V dropped 5 bases and J dropped 2; count of bases not matched to a gene: 2. Germline V gene lookup returns CDR1 SQVTM and CDR2 ANQGSEA. The CDR3 coding sequence is TGCAGCGTTACAGGGGCAAACTATGGCTACACCTTC. Residues: CSVTGANYGYTF.

The chain employs TRBV27 and TRBJ1-4; D remains ambiguous. This CDR3 has 15 amino acids. V dropped 1 base and J dropped 4 bases, with 10 bases sitting between them. The V gene's germline CDR1 is MNHEY and CDR2 SMNVEV (reference sequence). Here the CDR3 DNA reads TGTGCCAGCAGTTTATTAGGAGGGAGTAATGAAAAACTGTTTTTT. It codes for CASSLLGGSNEKLFF.